Ten or more counts support the clone carrying this T cell receptor (beta chain). Trimming left V 7 bases short and J 8 bases short, with 26 bases between. Germline V CDR1 and CDR2: MNHNY, SVGAGI (reference sequence). The CDR3 extends over 16 amino acids. One entry per CDR3 protein results from TCRdb running MiXCR on the RT-PCR reads. Of about 680,000 distinct CDR3 sequences listed, around 14% are singletons. The sample comprised memory CD4+ T cells from blood. The source of this sequence is a female donor in good health, serving as a healthy control. This rearrangement joins TRBV6-6 to TRBJ1-2; D is uncertain. The CDR3 sequence: CASIPNGWQLLGGYTF. In DNA, the CDR3 is TGTGCCAGCATCCCAAACGGGTGGCAGCTCCTAGGGGGCTACACCTTC.